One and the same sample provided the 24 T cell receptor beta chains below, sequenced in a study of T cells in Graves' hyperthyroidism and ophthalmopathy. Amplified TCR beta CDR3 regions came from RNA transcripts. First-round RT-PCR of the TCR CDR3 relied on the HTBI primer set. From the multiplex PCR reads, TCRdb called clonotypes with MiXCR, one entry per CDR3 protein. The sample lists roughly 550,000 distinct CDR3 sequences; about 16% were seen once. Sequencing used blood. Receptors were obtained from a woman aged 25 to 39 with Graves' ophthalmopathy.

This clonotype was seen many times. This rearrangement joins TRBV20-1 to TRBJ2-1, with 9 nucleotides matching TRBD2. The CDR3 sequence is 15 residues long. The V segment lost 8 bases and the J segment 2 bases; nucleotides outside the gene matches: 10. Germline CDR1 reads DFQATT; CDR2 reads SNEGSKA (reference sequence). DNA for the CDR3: TGCAGTCCGAGGCCCCTAGCGGGGCCCTACAATGAGCAGTTCTTC. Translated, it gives CSPRPLAGPYNEQFF.

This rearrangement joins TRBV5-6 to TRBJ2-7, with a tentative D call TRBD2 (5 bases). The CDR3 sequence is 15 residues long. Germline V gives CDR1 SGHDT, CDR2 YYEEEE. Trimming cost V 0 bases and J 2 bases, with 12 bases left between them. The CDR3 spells CASSLAGGSPYEQYF. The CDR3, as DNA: TGTGCCAGCAGCTTGGCCGGCGGGTCCCCCTACGAGCAGTACTTC.

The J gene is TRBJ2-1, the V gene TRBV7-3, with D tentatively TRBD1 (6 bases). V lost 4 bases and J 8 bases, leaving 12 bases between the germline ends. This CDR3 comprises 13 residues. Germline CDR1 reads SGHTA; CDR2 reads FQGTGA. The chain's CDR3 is CASSSTGRYEQFF. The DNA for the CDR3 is TGTGCCAGCAGCTCGACAGGCCGGTATGAGCAGTTCTTC.

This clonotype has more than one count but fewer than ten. CDR3 loop: CASSQEGLAGSSSYNEQFF. In DNA, the CDR3 is TGCGCCAGCAGCCAAGAGGGACTAGCGGGATCAAGCTCCTACAATGAGCAGTTCTTC. The gene calls are TRBV4-3 and TRBJ2-1, with 13 bases fitting TRBD2. Germline lookup yields CDR1 LGHNA and CDR2 YSLEER. Losses at the gene ends were 0 bases for V and 0 bases for J; bases not matched to a gene: 5. The CDR3 spans 19 residues.

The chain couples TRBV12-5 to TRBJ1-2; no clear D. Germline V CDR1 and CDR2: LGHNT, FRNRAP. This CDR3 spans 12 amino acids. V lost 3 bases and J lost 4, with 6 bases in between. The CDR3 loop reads CASGLGSYGYTF. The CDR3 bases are TGTGCTAGTGGTTTAGGGTCCTATGGCTACACCTTC.

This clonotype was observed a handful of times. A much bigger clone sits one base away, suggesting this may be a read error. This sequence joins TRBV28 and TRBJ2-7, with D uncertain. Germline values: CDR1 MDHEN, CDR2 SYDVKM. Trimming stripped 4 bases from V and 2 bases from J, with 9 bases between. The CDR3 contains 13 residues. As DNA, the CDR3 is TGTGCCAGCAGTTACATCGACCCCTACGAGCAGTACTTC. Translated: CASSYIDPYEQYF.

CDR3 amino acids: CSGGTDKQFF. CDR3 sequence (DNA): TGCAGCGGTGGGACGGACAAGCAGTTCTTC. This chain uses TRBV29-1 with TRBJ2-1; D could derive from TRBD1 or TRBD2 (5 bases each). V was pared by 7 bases and J by 11 bases, with 12 bases between. The CDR3 is made up of 10 amino acids. In germline, CDR1 is SQVTM, CDR2 ANQGSEA.

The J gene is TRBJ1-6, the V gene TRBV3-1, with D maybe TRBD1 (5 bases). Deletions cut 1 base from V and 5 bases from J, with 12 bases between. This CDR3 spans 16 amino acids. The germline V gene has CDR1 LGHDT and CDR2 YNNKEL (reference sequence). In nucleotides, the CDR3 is TGTGCCAGCAGCCAAGGAAAGGAGGGGAATAATTCACCCCTCCACTTT. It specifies CASSQGKEGNNSPLHF. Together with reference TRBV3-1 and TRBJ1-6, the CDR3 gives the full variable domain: DTAVSQTPKYLVTQMGNDKSIKCEQNLGHDTMYWYKQDSKKFLKIMFSYNNKELIINETVPNRFSPKSPDKAHLNLHINSLELGDSAVYFCASSQGKEGNNSPLHFGNGTRLTVT.

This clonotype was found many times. CDR3: CAWRRGAGGELFF. DNA for the CDR3: TGTGCCTGGAGAAGGGGGGCAGGCGGGGAGCTGTTTTTT. V is TRBV30 and J is TRBJ2-2; D tentatively reads TRBD1 or TRBD2 (6 bases each). Trimming took 3 bases from V and 7 from J, leaving 12 bases between them. This CDR3 is 13 amino acids long. Germline CDR1 reads GTSNPN; CDR2 reads SVGIG (reference sequence).

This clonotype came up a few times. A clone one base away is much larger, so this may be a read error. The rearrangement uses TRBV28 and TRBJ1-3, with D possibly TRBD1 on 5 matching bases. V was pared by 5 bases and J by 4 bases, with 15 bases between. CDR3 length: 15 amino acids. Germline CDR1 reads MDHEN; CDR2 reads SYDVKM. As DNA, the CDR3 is TGTGCCAGCAGTCCCCTATCAGGGATCGGAAACACCATATATTTT. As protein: CASSPLSGIGNTIYF. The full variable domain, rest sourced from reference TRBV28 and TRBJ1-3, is DVKVTQSSRYLVKRTGEKVFLECVQDMDHENMFWYRQDPGLGLRLIYFSYDVKMKEKGDIPEGYSVSREKKERFSLILESASTNQTSMYLCASSPLSGIGNTIYFGEGSWLTVV.

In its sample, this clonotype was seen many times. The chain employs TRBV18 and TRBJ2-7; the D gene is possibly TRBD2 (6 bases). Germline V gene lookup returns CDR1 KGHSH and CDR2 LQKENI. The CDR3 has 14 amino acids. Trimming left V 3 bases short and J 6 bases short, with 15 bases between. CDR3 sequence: CASSPRGGGGEQYF. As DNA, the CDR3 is TGTGCCAGCTCACCCCGGGGAGGTGGGGGCGAGCAGTACTTC.

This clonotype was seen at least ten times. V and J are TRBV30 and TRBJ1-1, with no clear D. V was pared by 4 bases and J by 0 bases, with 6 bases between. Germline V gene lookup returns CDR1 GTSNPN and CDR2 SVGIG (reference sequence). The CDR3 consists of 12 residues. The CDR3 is CAWNFVNTEAFF. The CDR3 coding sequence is TGTGCCTGGAATTTCGTGAACACTGAAGCTTTCTTT.

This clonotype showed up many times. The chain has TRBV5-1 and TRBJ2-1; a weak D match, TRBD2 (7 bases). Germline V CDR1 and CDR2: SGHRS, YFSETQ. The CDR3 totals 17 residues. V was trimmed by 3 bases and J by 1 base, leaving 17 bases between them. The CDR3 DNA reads TGCGCCAGCAGCTGGGGGGGCAGGGCGAGGTCCTACAATGAGCAGTTCTTC. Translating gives CASSWGGRARSYNEQFF. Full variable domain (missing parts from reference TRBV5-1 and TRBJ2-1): KAGVTQTPRYLIKTRGQQVTLSCSPISGHRSVSWYQQTPGQGLQFLFEYFSETQRNKGNFPGRFSGRQFSNSRSEMNVSTLELGDSALYLCASSWGGRARSYNEQFFGPGTRLTVL.

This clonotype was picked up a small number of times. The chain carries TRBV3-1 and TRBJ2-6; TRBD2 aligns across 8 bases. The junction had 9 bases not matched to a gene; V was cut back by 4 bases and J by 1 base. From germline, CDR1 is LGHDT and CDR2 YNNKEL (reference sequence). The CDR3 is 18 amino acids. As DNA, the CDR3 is TGTGCCAGCAGCCCCCCGGGCGGGAGGAGTTCTGGGGCCAACGTCCTGACTTTC. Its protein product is CASSPPGGRSSGANVLTF.

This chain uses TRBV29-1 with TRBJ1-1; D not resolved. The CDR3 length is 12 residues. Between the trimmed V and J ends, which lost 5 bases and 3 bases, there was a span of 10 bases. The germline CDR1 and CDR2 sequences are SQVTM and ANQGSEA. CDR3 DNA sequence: TGCAGCGTTATGGAGATCGACACTGAAGCTTTCTTT. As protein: CSVMEIDTEAFF.

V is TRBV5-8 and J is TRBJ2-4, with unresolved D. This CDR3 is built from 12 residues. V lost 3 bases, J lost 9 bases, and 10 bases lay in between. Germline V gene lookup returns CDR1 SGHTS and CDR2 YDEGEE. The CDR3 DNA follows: TGTGCCAGCAGCTCTAGGAATCCCATTCAGTACTTC. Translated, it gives CASSSRNPIQYF. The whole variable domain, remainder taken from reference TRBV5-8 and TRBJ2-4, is EAGVTQSPTHLIKTRGQQATLRCSPISGHTSVYWYQQALGLGLQFLLWYDEGEERNRGNFPPRFSGRQFPNYSSELNVNALELEDSALYLCASSSRNPIQYFGAGTRLSVL.

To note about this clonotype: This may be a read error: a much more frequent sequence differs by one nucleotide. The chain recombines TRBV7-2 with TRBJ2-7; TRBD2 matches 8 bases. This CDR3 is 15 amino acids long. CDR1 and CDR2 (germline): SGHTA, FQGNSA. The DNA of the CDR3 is TGTGCCAGCAGCCGCGAGCGGGGGCTTTCCTGCGAGCAGTACTTC. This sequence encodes CASSRERGLSCEQYF. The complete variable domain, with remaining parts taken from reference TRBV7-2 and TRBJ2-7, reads GAGVSQSPSNKVTEKGKDVELRCDPISGHTALYWYRQSLGQGLEFLIYFQGNSAPDKSGLPSDRFSAERTGGSVSTLTIQRTQQEDSAVYLCASSRERGLSCEQYFGPGTRLTVT.

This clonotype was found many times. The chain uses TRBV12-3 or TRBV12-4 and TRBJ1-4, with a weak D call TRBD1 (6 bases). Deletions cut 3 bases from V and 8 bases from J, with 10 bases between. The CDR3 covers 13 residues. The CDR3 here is CASSFSGTEKLFF. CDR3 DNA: TGTGCCAGCAGTTTCTCCGGGACAGAAAAACTGTTTTTT.

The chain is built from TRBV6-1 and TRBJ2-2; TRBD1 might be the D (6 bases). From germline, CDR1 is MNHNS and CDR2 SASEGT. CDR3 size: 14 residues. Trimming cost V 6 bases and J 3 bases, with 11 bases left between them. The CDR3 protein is CASSAGQYTGELFF. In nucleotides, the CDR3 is TGTGCCAGCAGCGCCGGACAGTACACCGGGGAGCTGTTTTTT.

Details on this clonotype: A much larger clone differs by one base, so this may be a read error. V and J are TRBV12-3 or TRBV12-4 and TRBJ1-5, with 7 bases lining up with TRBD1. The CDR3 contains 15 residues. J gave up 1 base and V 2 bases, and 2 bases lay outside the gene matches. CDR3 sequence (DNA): TGTGCCAGCAGTTTAAGCAGGGGGAGCAATCAGCCCCAGCATTTT. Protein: CASSLSRGSNQPQHF.

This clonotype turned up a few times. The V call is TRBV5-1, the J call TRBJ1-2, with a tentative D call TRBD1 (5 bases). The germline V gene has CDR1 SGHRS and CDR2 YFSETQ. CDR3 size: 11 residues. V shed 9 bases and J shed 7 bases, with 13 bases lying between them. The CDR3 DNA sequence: TGCGCCAACCGGCAGGGAGGTGGCTACACCTTC. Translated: CANRQGGGYTF.

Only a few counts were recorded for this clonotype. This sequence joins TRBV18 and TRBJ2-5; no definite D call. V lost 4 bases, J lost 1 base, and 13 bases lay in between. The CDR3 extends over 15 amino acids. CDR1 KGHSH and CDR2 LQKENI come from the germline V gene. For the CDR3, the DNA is TGTGCCAGCTCACACTCCCGGGTAATCCAAGAGACCCAGTACTTC. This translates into CASSHSRVIQETQYF.

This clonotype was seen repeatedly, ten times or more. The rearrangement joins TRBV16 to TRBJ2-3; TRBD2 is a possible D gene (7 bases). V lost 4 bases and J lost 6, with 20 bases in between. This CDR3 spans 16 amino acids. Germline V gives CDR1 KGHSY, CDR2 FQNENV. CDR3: CASSRSGTGGIDTQYF. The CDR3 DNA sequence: TGTGCCAGCAGCCGGTCCGGGACGGGGGGCATCGATACGCAGTATTTT.

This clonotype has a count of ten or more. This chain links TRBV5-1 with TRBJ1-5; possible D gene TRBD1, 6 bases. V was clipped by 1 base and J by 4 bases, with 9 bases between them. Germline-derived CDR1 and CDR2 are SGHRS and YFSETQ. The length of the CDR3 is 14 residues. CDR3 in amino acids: CASSLTGPNQPQHF. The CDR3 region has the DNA TGCGCCAGCAGCTTGACAGGGCCAAATCAGCCCCAGCATTTT.